This T cell receptor (beta chain) derives from a study of T cells in Graves' hyperthyroidism and ophthalmopathy. Overall study findings and caveats: In simple terms, a model built on 13 V-J features told ophthalmopathy apart from stable hyperthyroidism.

Regarding this clonotype: Its specificity is not known.

Looked up from germline, CDR1 is DFQATT and CDR2 is SNEGSKA (reference sequence). Trimming left V 7 bases short and J 1 base short, with 13 bases between. The CDR3 covers 13 residues. Researchers amplified the TCR beta CDR3 regions from RNA transcripts. The HTBI primer set served for first-round RT-PCR of the TCR CDR3. TCRdb redid the calling of the multiplex PCR reads with MiXCR, one entry per CDR3 protein. The data contain about 530,000 distinct CDR3 sequences, 17% of them singletons. Ophthalmopathy in the patients scored at least 3 on Clinical Activity Score and at least 4 on NOSPECS grade, lasting under 3 months. Diagnoses rested on clinical symptoms, serum thyroxine and TRAb, thyroid ultrasound and orbital computed tomography.

What was sequenced was blood. The TCR comes from a woman in her late teens or twenties with Graves' ophthalmopathy. The chain carries TRBV20-1 and TRBJ2-5; D possibly matches TRBD1 or TRBD2 (5 bases each). For the CDR3, the DNA is TGCAGTGGAGTGGGACCCCTCCAAGAGACCCAGTACTTC. Its translation: CSGVGPLQETQYF.